The present T cell receptor (beta chain) was sequenced within a study of blood T cell repertoires in COVID-19. Assay: immunoSEQ multiplex PCR; the TCRdb copy retains only in-frame clones and omits some. The table shows over 250,000 clones, with approximately 88% occurring only once. The clonotype comes from a man aged 50 to 60 with acute or convalescent COVID-19. The sequencing input was peripheral blood.

CDR3 nucleotides: TGTGCCAGCAGTTTTCTGGGGGCGCTGAGTGGCTACACCTTC. Its translation is CASSFLGALSGYTF. J is TRBJ1-2 and V is TRBV27, with D perhaps TRBD1 (6 bases). The germline CDR1 and CDR2 sequences are MNHEY and SMNVEV (reference sequence). This CDR3 contains 14 residues. V dropped 3 bases and J dropped 7 bases, with 15 bases sitting between them.